A selection of T cell receptor beta chains follows, all from one sample in a study of identical twins. TCRdb re-derived calls from the 5' RACE reads in MiXCR, one entry per CDR3 protein. The table shows around 1.7 million distinct CDR3 sequences, with 25% to 35% occurring only once. The source material was cord blood. These receptors came from a newborn girl in good health. Each CDR3 is given with its conserved first and last residue.

V: TRBV10-2; J: TRBJ2-7; CDR3: CASSEYGTSGRYEQYF
V: TRBV28; J: TRBJ2-7; CDR3: CASSLAGPNEQYF
V: TRBV25-1; J: TRBJ1-2; CDR3: CASSEYRDRGGYTF
V: TRBV20-1; J: TRBJ1-5; CDR3: CSARDLGVGSNQPQHF
V: TRBV20-1; J: TRBJ2-1; CDR3: CSARSSGRAYSEQFF
V: TRBV28; J: TRBJ1-2; CDR3: CASQGWQNDYGYTF
V: TRBV20-1; J: TRBJ2-7; CDR3: CSARDRGLAGEHPYEQYF
V: TRBV28; J: TRBJ1-2; CDR3: CASSFPGADFGYTF
V: TRBV7-9; J: TRBJ2-3; CDR3: CASSLRGAHDTQYF
V: TRBV5-1; J: TRBJ2-3; CDR3: CASSGYPGLAGSHIGTDTQYF
V: TRBV7-2; J: TRBJ2-1; CDR3: CASSYQTSGVSYNEQFF
V: TRBV12-3/TRBV12-4; J: TRBJ2-5; CDR3: CASTEGDLRNEQYF
V: TRBV29-1; J: TRBJ2-1; CDR3: CSGQAGVNEQFF
V: TRBV5-4; J: TRBJ2-1; CDR3: CASSLVGPNNEQFF
V: TRBV19; J: TRBJ1-6; CDR3: CASSIRDHYNSPLHF
V: TRBV28; J: TRBJ1-5; CDR3: CASSLNSRDNQPQHF
V: TRBV30; J: TRBJ2-1; CDR3: CALNRLAGWNEQFF
V: TRBV20-1; J: TRBJ1-5; CDR3: CSARAPRRDSNQPQHF
V: TRBV7-9; J: TRBJ2-3; CDR3: CASSPQDTRYF
V: TRBV12-3/TRBV12-4; J: TRBJ2-3; CDR3: CASSAPGTGGADTQYF
V: TRBV4-1; J: TRBJ2-7; CDR3: CASSRTGTAYSNEQYF
V: TRBV7-2; J: TRBJ2-4; CDR3: CASSLALAGGSENIQYF
V: TRBV10-1; J: TRBJ2-5; CDR3: CASSEMVRSQETQYF
V: TRBV4-2; J: TRBJ2-7; CDR3: CASSQLAGGVTPYEQYF
V: TRBV6-1; J: TRBJ2-7; CDR3: CASSETGYSYEQYF
V: TRBV27; J: TRBJ2-2; CDR3: CASSPSKWELFF
V: TRBV27; J: TRBJ2-4; CDR3: CASARQGRHNEQYF
V: TRBV29-1; J: TRBJ1-2; CDR3: CSVVHVDGYTF
V: TRBV4-1; J: TRBJ1-2; CDR3: CASSQVGTPLDGYTF
V: TRBV30; J: TRBJ1-3; CDR3: CAWSGIAGNTIYF
V: TRBV2; J: TRBJ2-3; CDR3: CASSEGSGGITQYF
V: TRBV9; J: TRBJ1-5; CDR3: CASSVGGNNQPQHF
V: TRBV28; J: TRBJ1-2; CDR3: CASRERTYGYTF
V: TRBV3-1; J: TRBJ2-5; CDR3: CASSQDVSSTQYF
V: TRBV20-1; J: TRBJ2-3; CDR3: CSATNGLASTDTQYF
V: TRBV10-3; J: -; CDR3: CAISPFTGAGGEQYF
V: TRBV5-6; J: TRBJ2-7; CDR3: CASSLYGQGRNEQYF
V: TRBV5-1; J: TRBJ2-3; CDR3: CASSPLRAGEGTDTQYF
V: TRBV10-2; J: TRBJ2-3; CDR3: CASRPGTVNTDAQYF
V: TRBV3-1; J: TRBJ2-5; CDR3: CASSQYIDRPETQYF
V: TRBV7-9; J: TRBJ2-7; CDR3: CASSAGFSCEQYF
V: TRBV7-8; J: TRBJ2-1; CDR3: CASSIRYRDKFF
V: TRBV20-1; J: TRBJ2-3; CDR3: CSARVSADTQYF
V: TRBV19; J: TRBJ1-2; CDR3: CASSIRGRNGYTF
V: TRBV7-2; J: TRBJ2-1; CDR3: CASRSTSLAPTLRNEQFF
V: TRBV12-3/TRBV12-4; J: TRBJ2-2; CDR3: CASSLRGPLFGELFF
V: TRBV21-1; J: -; CDR3: CASSKAPRGDYEQYF
V: TRBV5-1; J: TRBJ1-2; CDR3: CASSLERGIYGYTF
V: TRBV7-2; J: TRBJ1-2; CDR3: CASSLVKANYGYTF
V: TRBV5-1; J: TRBJ2-7; CDR3: CASSLAGNVNEQYF
V: TRBV28; J: TRBJ1-5; CDR3: CATNGGQYNQPQHF